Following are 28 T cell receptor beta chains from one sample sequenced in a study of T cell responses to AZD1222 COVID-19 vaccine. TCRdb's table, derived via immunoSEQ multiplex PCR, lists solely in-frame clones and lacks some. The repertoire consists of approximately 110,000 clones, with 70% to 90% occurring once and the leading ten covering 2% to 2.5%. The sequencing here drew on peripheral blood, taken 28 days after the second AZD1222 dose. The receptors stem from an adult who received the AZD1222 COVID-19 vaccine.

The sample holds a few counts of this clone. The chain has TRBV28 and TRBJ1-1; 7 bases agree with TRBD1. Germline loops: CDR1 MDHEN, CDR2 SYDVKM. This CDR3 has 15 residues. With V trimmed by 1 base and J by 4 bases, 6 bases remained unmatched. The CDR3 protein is CASSLFEGASTEAFF. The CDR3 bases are TGTGCCAGCAGTTTATTTGAGGGGGCGTCCACTGAAGCTTTCTTT.

Written as DNA, the CDR3 is TGTGCCAGTCAGGCCCAGACACTCTACCGGAGAAGGGAAGACAATCAGCCCCAGCATTTT. Amino acid sequence: CASQAQTLYRRREDNQPQHF. V gene TRBV19 combines with J gene TRBJ1-5; D is unresolved. V was clipped by 8 bases and J by 3 bases, with 32 bases between them. The CDR3 extends over 20 amino acids. Germline V gene lookup returns CDR1 LNHDA and CDR2 SQIVND (reference sequence). The complete variable domain, with remaining parts taken from reference TRBV19 and TRBJ1-5, reads DGGITQSPKYLFRKEGQNVTLSCEQNLNHDAMYWYRQDPGQGLRLIYYSQIVNDFQKGDIAEGYSVSREKKESFPLTVTSAQKNPTAFYLCASQAQTLYRRREDNQPQHFGDGTRLSIL.

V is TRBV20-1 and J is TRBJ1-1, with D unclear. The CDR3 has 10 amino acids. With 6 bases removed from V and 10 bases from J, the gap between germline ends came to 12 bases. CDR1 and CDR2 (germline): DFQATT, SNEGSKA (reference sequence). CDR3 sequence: CSAAPGRAFF. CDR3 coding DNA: TGCAGTGCCGCCCCCGGTAGAGCTTTCTTT.

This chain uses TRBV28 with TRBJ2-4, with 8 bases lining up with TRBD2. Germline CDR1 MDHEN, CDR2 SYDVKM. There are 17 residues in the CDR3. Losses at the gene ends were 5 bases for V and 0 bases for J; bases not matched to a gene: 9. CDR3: CASSPSGGSIAKNIQYF. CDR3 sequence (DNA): TGTGCCAGCAGTCCCTCGGGGGGGAGTATAGCCAAAAACATTCAGTACTTC.

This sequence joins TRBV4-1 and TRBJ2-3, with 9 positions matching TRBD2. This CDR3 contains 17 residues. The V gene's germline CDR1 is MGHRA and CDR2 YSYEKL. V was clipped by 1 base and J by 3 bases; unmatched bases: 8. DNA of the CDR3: TGCGCCAGCAGCCAAGTCCGTCGAGCGGGAGGTACAGATACGCAGTATTTT. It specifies CASSQVRRAGGTDTQYF.

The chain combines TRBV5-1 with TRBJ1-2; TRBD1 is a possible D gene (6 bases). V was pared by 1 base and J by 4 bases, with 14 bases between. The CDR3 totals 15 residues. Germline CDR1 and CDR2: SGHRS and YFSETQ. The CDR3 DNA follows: TGCGCCAGCAGCTTGACAGGGAGGGACGTCTATGGCTACACCTTC. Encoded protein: CASSLTGRDVYGYTF.

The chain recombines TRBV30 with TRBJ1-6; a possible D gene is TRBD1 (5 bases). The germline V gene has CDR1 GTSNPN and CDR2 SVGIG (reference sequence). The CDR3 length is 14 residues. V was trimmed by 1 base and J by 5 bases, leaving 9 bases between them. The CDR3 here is CAWSAGLNNSPLHF. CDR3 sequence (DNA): TGTGCCTGGAGTGCGGGACTGAATAATTCACCCCTCCACTTT.

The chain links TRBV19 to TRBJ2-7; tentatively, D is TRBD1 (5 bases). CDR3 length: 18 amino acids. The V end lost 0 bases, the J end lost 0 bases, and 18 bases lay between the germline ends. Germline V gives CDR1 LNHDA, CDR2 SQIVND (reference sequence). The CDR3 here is CASSIDRSWQGGSYEQYF. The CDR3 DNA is TGTGCCAGTAGTATAGATCGGAGTTGGCAGGGTGGCTCCTACGAGCAGTACTTC.

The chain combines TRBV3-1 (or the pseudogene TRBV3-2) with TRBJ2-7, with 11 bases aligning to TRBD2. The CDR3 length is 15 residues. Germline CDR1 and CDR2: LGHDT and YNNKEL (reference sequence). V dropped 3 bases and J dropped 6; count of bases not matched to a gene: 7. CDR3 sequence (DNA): TGTGCCAGCAGCCATTGGACTAGCGGGTTGCGCGAGCAGTACTTC. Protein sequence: CASSHWTSGLREQYF.

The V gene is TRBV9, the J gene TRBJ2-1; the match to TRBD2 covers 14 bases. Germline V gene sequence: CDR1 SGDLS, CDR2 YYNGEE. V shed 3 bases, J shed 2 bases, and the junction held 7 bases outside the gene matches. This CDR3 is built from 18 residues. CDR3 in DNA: TGTGCCAGCAGCGAGAGGGGACTAGCGGGAGACCCCTACAATGAGCAGTTCTTC. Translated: CASSERGLAGDPYNEQFF.

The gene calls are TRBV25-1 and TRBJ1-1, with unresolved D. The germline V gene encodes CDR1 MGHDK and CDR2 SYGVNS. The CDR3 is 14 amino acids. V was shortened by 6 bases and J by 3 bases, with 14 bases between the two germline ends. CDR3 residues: CASSKYVRDTEAFF. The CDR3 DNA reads TGTGCCAGCAGCAAGTACGTTAGGGACACTGAAGCTTTCTTT.

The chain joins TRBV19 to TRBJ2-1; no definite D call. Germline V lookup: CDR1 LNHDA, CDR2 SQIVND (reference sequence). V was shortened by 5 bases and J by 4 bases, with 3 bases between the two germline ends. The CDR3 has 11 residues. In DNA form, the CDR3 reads TGTGCCAGTAGTCTTTACAATGAGCAGTTCTTC. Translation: CASSLYNEQFF.

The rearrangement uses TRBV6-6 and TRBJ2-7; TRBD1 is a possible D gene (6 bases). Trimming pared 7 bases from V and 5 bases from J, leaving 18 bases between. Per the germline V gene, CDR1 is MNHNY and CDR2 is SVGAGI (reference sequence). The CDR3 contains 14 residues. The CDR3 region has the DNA TGTGCCAGCACGGATAATCCTTCAGGGGACGAGCAGTACTTC. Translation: CASTDNPSGDEQYF.

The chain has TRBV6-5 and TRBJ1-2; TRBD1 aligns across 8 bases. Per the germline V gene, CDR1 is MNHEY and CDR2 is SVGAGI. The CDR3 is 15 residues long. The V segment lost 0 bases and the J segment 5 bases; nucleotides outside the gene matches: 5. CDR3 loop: CASSYSRGPGYGYTF. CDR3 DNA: TGTGCCAGCAGTTACTCCAGGGGGCCGGGGTATGGCTACACCTTC.

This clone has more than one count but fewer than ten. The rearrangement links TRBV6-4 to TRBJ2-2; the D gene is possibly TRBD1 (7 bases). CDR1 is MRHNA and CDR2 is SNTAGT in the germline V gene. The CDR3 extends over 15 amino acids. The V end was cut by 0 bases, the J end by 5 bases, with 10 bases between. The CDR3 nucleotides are TGTGCCAGCAGTGACTCGGCAGGGGGGACCGGGGAGCTGTTTTTT. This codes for CASSDSAGGTGELFF.

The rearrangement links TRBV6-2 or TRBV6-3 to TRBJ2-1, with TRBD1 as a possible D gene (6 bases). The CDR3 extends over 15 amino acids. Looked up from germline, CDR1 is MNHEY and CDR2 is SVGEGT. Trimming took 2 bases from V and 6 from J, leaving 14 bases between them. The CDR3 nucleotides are TGTGCCAGCAGTTACCGCTCTGGGACAATCAATGAGCAGTTCTTC. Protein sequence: CASSYRSGTINEQFF.

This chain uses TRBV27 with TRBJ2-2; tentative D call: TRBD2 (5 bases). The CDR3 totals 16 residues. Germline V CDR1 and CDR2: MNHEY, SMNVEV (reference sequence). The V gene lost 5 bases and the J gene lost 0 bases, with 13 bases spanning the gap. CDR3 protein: CASSREVWTNTGELFF. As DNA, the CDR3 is TGTGCCAGCAGTCGGGAAGTGTGGACGAACACCGGGGAGCTGTTTTTT.

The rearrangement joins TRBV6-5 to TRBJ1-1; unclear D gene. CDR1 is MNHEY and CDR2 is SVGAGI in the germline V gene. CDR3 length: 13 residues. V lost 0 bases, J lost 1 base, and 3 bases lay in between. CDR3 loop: CASSYSTNTEAFF. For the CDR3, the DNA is TGTGCCAGCAGTTACTCGACGAACACTGAAGCTTTCTTT.

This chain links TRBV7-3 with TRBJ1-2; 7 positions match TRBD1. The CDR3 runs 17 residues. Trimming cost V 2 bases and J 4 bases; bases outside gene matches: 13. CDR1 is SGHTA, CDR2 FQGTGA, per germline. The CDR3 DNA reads TGTGCCAGCAGCTTAGACGGACAGGCAGCCTCTATCTATGGCTACACCTTC. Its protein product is CASSLDGQAASIYGYTF.

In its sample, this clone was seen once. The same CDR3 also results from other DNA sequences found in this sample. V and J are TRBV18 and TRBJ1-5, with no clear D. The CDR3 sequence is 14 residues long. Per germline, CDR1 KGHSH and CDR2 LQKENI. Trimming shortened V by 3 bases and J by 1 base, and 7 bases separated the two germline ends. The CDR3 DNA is TGTGCCAGCTCACCGCCCGGGAGCAATCAGCCCCAGCATTTT. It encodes CASSPPGSNQPQHF.

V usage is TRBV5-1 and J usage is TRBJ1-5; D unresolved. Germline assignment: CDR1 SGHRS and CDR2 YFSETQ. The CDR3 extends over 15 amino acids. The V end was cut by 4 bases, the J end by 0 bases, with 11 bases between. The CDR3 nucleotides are TGCGCCAGCAGCCCCGGAGAGCATAGCAATCAGCCCCAGCATTTT. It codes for CASSPGEHSNQPQHF.

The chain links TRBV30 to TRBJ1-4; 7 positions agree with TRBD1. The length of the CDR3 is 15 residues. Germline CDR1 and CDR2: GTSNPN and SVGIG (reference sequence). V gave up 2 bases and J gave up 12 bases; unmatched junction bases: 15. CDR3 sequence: CAWSRIGQEDMELFF. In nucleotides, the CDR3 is TGTGCCTGGAGTCGTATCGGACAGGAGGATATGGAACTGTTTTTT.

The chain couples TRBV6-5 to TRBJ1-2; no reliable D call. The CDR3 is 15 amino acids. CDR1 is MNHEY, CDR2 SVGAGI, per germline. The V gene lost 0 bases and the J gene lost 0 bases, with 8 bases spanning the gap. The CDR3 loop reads CASSYSYSPNYGYTF. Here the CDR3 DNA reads TGTGCCAGCAGTTACTCGTACAGCCCTAACTATGGCTACACCTTC.

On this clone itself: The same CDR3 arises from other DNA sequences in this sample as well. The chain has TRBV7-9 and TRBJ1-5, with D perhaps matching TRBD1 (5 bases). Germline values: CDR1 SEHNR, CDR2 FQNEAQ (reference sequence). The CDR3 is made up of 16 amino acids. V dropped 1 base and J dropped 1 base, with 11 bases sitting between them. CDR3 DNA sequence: TGTGCCAGCAGCTTAGGGGCAGGGTCAAGCAATCAGCCCCAGCATTTT. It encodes CASSLGAGSSNQPQHF.

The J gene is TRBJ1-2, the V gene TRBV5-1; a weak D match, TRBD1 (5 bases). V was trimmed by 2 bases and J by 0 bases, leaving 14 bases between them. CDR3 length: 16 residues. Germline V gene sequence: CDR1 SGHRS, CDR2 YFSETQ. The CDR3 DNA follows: TGCGCCAGCAGCTTCGGATACAGGATAGCTAACTATGGCTACACCTTC. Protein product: CASSFGYRIANYGYTF.

This CDR3 reads CASSQRQGGQPQHF. In nucleotides, the CDR3 is TGTGCCAGCAGCCAACGGCAGGGGGGTCAGCCCCAGCATTTT. V and J are TRBV4-2 and TRBJ1-5; TRBD1 matches at 7 bases. Germline values: CDR1 LGHNA, CDR2 YNFKEQ. Trimming at V came to 2 bases and at J to 6 bases, leaving 4 bases not matched to a gene. The CDR3 is 14 amino acids.

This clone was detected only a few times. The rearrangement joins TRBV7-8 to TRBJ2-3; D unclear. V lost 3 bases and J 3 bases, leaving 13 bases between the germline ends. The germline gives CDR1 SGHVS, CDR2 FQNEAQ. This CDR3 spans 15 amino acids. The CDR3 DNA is TGTGCCAGCAGCTTCGCGCTCGAACCTACAGATACGCAGTATTTT. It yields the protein CASSFALEPTDTQYF.

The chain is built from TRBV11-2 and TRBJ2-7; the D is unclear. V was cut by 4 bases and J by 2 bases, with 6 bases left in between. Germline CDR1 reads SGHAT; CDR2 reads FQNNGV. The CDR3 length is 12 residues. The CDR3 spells CASSYAAYEQYF. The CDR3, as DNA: TGTGCCAGCAGCTACGCCGCCTACGAGCAGTACTTC.